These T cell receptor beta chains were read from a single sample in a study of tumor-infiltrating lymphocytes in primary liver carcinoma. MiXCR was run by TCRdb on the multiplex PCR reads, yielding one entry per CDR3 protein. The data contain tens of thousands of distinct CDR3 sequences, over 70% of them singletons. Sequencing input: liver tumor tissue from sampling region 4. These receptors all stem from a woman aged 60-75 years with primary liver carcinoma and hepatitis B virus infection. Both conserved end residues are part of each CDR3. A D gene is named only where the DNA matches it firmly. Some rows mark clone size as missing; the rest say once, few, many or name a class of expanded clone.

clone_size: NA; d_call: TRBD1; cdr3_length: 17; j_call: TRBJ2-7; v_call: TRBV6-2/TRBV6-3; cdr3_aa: CASTPGQGASLYYEEYF; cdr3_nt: TGTGCCAGCACTCCAGGACAGGGGGCATCCCTCTACTACGAGGAGTACTTC
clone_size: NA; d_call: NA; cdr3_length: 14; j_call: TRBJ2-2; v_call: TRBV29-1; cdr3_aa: CCVIGCLNTGELFF; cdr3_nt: TGCTGCGTGATCGGCTGCCTAAACACCGGGGAGCTGTTTTTT
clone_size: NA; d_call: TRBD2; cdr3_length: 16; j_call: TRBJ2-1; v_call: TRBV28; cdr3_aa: CASTVTSGRSPNGQFF; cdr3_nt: TGTGCCAGCACCGTCACTAGCGGGAGATCTCCTAATGGGCAGTTCTTC
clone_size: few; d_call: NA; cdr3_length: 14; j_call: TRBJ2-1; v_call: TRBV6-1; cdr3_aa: CASSWDTRVGEQFF; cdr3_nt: TGTGCCAGCAGTTGGGATACTAGGGTAGGCGAGCAGTTCTTC
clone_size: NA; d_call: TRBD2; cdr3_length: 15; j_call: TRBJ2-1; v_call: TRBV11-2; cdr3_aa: CASRQTSGAYNERFF; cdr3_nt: TGTGCCAGCAGGCAGACTAGCGGGGCTTACAATGAGCGATTCTTC
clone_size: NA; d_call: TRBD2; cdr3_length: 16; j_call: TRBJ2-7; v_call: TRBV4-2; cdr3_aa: CTSGLGTSGRVNAQYF; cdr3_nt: TGTACCAGCGGCCTCGGGACTAGCGGGAGGGTCAACGCGCAGTACTTC
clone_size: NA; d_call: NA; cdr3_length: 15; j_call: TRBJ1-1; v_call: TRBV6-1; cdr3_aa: CASNFFGRSNTEVFF; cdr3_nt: TGTGCCAGCAATTTTTTTGGGCGGTCGAACACTGAAGTTTTCTTT
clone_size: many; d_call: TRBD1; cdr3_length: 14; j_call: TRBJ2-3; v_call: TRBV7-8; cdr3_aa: CASSLLRTGYTQYF; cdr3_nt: TGTGCCAGCAGCTTACTTCGGACAGGCTATACGCAGTATTTT
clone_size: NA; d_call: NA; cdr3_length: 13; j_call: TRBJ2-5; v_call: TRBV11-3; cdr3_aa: CACSFVNQETQYF; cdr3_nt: TGTGCTTGCAGCTTCGTGAACCAAGAGACCCAGTATTTC
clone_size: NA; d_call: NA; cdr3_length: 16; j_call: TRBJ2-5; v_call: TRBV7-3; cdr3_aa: CASSLRGDIYQETQYF; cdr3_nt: TGTGCCAGCAGCTTAAGAGGGGACATATACCAAGAGACCCAGTACTTC
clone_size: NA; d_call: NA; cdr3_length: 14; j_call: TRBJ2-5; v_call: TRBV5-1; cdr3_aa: CASSIRGPSETQYF; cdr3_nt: TGCGCCAGCAGCATCAGAGGTCCTTCAGAGACCCAGTACTTC
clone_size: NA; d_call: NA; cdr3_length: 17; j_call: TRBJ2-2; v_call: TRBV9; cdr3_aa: CASSVEGGTQLIGELFF; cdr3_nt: TGTGCCAGCAGCGTAGAAGGCGGGACCCAGCTGATCGGGGAGCTGTTTTTT
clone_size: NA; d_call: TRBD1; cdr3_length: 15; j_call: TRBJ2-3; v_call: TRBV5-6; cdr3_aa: CASSSKGGHTDMQCF; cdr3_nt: TGTGCCAGCTCCTCGAAAGGGGGCCATACAGATATGCAGTGTTTT
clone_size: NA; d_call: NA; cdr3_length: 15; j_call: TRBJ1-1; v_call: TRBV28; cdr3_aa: CASSSRHGRGREAFF; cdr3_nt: TGTGCCAGCAGTTCCAGACATGGAAGGGGGAGGGAAGCTTTCTTT
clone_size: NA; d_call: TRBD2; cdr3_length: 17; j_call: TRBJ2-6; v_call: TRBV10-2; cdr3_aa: CAIEGLAGFPGANVLTF; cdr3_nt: TGCGCCATTGAGGGACTAGCGGGGTTCCCTGGGGCCAACGTCCTGACTTTC
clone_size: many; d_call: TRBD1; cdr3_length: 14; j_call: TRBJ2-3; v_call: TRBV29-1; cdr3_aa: CSAHPRGRVDTQYF; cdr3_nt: TGCAGCGCCCACCCCAGGGGGCGCGTAGATACGCAGTATTTT
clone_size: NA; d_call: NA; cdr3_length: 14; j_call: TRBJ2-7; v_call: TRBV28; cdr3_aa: CASSQRQDNHKQYF; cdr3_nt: TGTGCCAGCAGTCAAAGACAGGACAACCACAAGCAGTACTTC
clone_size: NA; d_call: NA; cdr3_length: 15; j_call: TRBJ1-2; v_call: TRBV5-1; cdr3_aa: CASSDLLGHSYGYTF; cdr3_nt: TGCGCCAGCAGCGACTTGTTGGGACACAGCTATGGCTACACCTTC
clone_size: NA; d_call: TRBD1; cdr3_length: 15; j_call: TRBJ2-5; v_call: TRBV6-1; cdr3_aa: CASSEATGGQETRCF; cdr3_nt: TGTGCCAGCAGTGAGGCGACAGGGGGGCAAGAGACCCGGTGCTTC
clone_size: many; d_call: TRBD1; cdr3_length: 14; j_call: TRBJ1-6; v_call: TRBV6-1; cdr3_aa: CASRRDRNDSSLHF; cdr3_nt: TGTGCCAGCAGGCGGGACAGGAACGATTCATCCCTCCACTTT
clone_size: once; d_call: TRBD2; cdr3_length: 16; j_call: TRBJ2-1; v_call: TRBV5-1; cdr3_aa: CTSSTGLSGGRNEQFF; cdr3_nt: TGCACCAGCAGCACGGGACTATCGGGAGGTAGAAATGAGCAGTTCTTC
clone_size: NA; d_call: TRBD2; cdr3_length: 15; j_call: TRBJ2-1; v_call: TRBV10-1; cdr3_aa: CASSESTSGYNELFF; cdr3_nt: TGTGCCAGCAGTGAGTCGACTAGCGGGTACAATGAGCTGTTCTTC
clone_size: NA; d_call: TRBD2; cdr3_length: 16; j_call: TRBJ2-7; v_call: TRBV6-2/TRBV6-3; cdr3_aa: CVNSYSGSGRRYERYF; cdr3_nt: TGTGTCAATAGTTATAGCGGAAGCGGGAGGAGATACGAGCGGTACTTC
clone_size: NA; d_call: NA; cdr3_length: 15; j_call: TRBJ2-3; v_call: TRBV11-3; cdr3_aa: CTSSLDPLTTDTQYF; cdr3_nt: TGTACCAGCAGCTTAGATCCACTTACTACAGATACGCAGTATTTT
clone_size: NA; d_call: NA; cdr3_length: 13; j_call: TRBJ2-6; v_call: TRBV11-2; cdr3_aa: CASSYPGTNVLTF; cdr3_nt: TGTGCCAGCAGCTACCCTGGGACTAACGTCCTGACTTTC
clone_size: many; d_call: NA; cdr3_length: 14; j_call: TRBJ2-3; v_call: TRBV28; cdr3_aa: CASRQGISTDTQYF; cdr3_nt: TGTGCCAGCAGACAGGGTATTAGCACAGATACGCAGTATTTT
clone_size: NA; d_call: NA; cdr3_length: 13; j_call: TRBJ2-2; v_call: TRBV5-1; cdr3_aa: CVSSLGNTGELFF; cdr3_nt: TGTGTCAGCAGCTTGGGAAACACCGGGGAGCTGTTTTTT
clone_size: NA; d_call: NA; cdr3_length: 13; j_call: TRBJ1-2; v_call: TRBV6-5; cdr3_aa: CASCYARGFGYTF; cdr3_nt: TGTGCCAGCTGTTACGCGAGGGGGTTTGGCTACACCTTC
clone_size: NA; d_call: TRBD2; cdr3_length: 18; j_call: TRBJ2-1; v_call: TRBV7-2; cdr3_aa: CASSLVGRDSLGRNEQFF; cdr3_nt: TGTGCCAGCAGCTTAGTGGGGAGGGACTCCCTAGGGAGGAATGAGCAGTTCTTC
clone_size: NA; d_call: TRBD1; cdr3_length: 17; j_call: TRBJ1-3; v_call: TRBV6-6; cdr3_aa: CASNTGDSPASGNTIYF; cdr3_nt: TGTGCCAGCAATACAGGGGACTCACCGGCGTCCGGAAACACCATATATTTT
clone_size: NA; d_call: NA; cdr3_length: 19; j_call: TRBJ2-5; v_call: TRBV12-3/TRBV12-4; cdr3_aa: CASSLTDWLPPHPGETQYF; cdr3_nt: TGTGCCAGCAGTTTAACGGATTGGCTCCCCCCCCACCCTGGAGAGACCCAGTACTTC
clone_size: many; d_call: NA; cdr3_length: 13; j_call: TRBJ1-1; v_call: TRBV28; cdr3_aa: CASSLFVRTEAFF; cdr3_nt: TGTGCCAGCAGTTTATTTGTCAGGACGGAAGCTTTCTTT
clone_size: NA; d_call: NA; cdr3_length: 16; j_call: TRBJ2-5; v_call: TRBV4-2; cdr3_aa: CASSQVLVGARETQYF; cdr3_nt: TGTGCCAGCAGCCAAGTTTTAGTGGGAGCCCGAGAGACCCAGTACTTC
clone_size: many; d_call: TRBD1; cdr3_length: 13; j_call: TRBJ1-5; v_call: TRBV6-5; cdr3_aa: CASSHDRDQPQHF; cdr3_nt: TGTGCCAGCAGCCACGACAGGGATCAGCCCCAGCATTTT
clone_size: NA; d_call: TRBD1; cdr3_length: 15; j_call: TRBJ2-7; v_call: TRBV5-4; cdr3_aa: CASRRDRGDFYEQYF; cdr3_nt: TGTGCCAGCAGAAGGGACAGGGGAGATTTTTACGAGCAGTACTTC
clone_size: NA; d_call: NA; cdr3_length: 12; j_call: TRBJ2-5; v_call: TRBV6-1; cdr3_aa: CVGSETEGTQYF; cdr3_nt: TGTGTCGGCAGCGAGACTGAGGGGACCCAGTACTTC
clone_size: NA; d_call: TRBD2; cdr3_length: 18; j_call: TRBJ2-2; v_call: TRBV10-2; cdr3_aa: CASKDWERENRNTEELFF; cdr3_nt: TGCGCCAGCAAGGACTGGGAGCGGGAGAATCGGAACACCGAGGAGCTGTTTTTT
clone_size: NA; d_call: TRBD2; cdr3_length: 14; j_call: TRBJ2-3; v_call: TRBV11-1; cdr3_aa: CASSSRTSTDMQYF; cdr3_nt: TGTGCCAGCAGCTCTCGGACTAGTACAGATATGCAGTATTTT
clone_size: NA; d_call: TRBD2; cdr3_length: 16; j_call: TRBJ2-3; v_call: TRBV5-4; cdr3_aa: CARSLSGRGGTDSQYF; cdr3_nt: TGTGCCAGAAGCCTGAGCGGGAGGGGTGGGACAGATTCGCAGTATTTT
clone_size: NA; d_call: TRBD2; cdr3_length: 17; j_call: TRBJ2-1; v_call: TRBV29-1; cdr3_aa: CSVEVLVTSDSYNEQFF; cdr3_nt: TGCAGCGTTGAAGTCCTCGTGACTAGCGACTCCTATAATGAGCAGTTCTTC
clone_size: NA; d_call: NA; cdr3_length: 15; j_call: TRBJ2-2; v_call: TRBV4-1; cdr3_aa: CASSQPTTPRGEMFF; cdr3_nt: TGCGCTAGCAGTCAACCTACCACCCCCCGCGGGGAGATGTTTTTT
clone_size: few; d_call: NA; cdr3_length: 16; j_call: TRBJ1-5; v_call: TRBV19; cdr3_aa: CASSWQGRGSNQPQHF; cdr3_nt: TGTGCCAGTAGTTGGCAGGGGCGGGGTAGCAATCAGCCCCAGCATTTT
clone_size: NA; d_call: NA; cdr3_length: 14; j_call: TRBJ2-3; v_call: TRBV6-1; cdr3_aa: CASNDGGTTDTQYF; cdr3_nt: TGTGCCAGCAATGATGGTGGCACTACAGATACGCAGTATTTT